This T cell receptor beta chain was profiled in a study of cytotoxic CD8 clonotypes in ibrutinib-treated CLL. Turning to the study itself: Sequenced samples delivered averages of 250,000 to 300,000 productive templates and about 90,000 productive rearrangements. Study-wide points: While tracking circulating CD8+ T-cell counts, baseline clonality exceeded that of age-matched healthy donors.

A remark on this clone: Its specificity is unknown.

TCRdb keeps only in-frame clones here, not all; method: immunoSEQ multiplex PCR. This table holds approximately 340,000 clones, 67% found once. The TCR was taken from a human donor with chronic lymphocytic leukemia. The sequences come from PBMCs, collected after 36 months of ibrutinib treatment.

The DNA for the CDR3 is TGTGCCAGTAGGATGCCGGGCCAAGAGACCCAGTACTTC. It encodes CASRMPGQETQYF. The chain uses TRBV19 and TRBJ2-5; D remains ambiguous. Germline values: CDR1 LNHDA, CDR2 SQIVND (reference sequence). V dropped 6 bases and J dropped 1 base, with 9 bases sitting between them. The CDR3 is 13 residues long.